This T cell receptor beta chain was retrieved from a study of cytomegalovirus exposure and HLA in healthy donors. The V end was cut by 5 bases, the J end by 8 bases, with 18 bases between. The CDR3 length is 13 residues. The germline gives CDR1 SQVTM, CDR2 ANQGSEA. Primers: 60 Vbeta forward and 13 Jbeta reverse. Sequencing was performed with immunoSEQ multiplex PCR; in TCRdb, only in-frame clones are kept and a portion is missing. The data show over 150,000 clones, roughly 84% seen once. Comment on this clone: Its target is unknown.

Study-wide results and caveats: An apparent linkage of common viral pathogens to several of the most significant clusters emerged in a later analysis.

The V call is TRBV29-1, the J call TRBJ1-1, with D perhaps TRBD1 (6 bases). The sequenced sample consisted of PBMCs. This TCR derives from a boy aged 2 to 10 in good health and CMV-seronegative. CDR3 protein: CSVLGGGFTEAFF. CDR3 nucleotides: TGCAGCGTTCTTGGGGGCGGTTTTACGGAAGCTTTCTTT.